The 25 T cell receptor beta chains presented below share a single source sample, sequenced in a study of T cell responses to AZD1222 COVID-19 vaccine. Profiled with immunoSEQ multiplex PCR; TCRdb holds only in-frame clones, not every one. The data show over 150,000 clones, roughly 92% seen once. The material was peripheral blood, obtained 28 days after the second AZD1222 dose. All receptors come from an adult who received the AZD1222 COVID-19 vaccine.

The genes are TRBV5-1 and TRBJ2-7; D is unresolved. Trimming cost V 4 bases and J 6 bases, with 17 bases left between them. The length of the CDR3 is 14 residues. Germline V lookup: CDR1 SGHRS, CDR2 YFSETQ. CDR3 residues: CASSPREAVPEQYF. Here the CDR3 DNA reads TGCGCCAGCAGCCCCCGTGAGGCCGTACCCGAGCAGTACTTC.

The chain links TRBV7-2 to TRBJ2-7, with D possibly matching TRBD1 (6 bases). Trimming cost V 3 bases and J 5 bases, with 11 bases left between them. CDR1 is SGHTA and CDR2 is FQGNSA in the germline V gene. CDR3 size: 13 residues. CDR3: CASSLRGKNEQYF. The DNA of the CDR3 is TGTGCCAGCAGCTTGAGGGGGAAGAACGAGCAGTACTTC.

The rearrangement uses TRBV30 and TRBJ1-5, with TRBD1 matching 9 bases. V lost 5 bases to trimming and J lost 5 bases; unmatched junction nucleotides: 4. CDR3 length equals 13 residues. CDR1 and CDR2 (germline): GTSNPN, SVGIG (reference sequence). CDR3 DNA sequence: TGTGCCTGGGCCAACAGGGGGCATCAGCCCCAGCATTTT. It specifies CAWANRGHQPQHF.

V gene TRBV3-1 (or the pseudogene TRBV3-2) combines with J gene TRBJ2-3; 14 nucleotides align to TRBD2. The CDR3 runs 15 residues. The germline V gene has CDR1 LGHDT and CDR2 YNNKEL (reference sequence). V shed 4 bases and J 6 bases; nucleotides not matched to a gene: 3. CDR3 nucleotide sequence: TGTGCCAGCAGCCCCCGACTAGCGGGAGGGGATACGCAGTATTTT. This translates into CASSPRLAGGDTQYF.

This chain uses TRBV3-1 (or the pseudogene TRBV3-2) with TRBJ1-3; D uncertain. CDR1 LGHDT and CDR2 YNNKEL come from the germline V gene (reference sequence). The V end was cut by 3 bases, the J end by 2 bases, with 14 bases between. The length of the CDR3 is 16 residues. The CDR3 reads CASSHSSGSTGNTIYF. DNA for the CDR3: TGTGCCAGCAGCCACAGCTCGGGTAGCACTGGAAACACCATATATTTT.

The CDR3 DNA follows: TGTGCCAGCAGTGTGACAGAGAGCTATGGCTACACCTTC. It yields the protein CASSVTESYGYTF. V usage is TRBV28 and J usage is TRBJ1-2; tentatively, D is TRBD1 (5 bases). The V end was cut by 5 bases, the J end by 4 bases, with 11 bases between. This CDR3 spans 13 amino acids. Germline V gene lookup returns CDR1 MDHEN and CDR2 SYDVKM.

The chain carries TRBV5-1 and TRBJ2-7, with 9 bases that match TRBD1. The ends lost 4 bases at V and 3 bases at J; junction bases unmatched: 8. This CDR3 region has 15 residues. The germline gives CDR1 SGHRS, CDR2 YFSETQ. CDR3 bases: TGCGCCAGCAGCCCCTTAGGGACAGGGCACTACGAGCAGTACTTC. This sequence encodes CASSPLGTGHYEQYF.

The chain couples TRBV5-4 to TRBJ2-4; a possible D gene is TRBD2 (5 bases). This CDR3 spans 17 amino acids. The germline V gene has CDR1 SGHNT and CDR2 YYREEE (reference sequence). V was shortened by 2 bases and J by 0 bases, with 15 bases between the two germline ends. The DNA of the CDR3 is TGTGCCAGCAGCTTCTCAGCCACTAGACTAGCCAAAAACATTCAGTACTTC. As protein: CASSFSATRLAKNIQYF.

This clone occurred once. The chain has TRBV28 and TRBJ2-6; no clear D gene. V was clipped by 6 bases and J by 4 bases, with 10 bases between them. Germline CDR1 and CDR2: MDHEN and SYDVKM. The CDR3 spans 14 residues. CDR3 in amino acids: CASSSLLGANVLTF. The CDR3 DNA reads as TGTGCCAGCAGCTCCCTGCTCGGGGCCAACGTCCTGACTTTC.

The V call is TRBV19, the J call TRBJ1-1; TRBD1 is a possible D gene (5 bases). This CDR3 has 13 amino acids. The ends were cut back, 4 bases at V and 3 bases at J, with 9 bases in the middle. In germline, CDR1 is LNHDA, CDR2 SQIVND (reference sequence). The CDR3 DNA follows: TGTGCCAGTAGTAATTGGGGGTACACTGAAGCTTTCTTT. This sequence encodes CASSNWGYTEAFF.

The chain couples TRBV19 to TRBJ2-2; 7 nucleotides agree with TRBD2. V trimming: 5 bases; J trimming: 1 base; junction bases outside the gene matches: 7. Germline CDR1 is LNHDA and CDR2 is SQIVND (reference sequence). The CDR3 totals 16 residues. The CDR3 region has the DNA TGTGCCAGTAGTTTTAGACTAGCTGAGAACACCGGGGAGCTGTTTTTT. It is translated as CASSFRLAENTGELFF.

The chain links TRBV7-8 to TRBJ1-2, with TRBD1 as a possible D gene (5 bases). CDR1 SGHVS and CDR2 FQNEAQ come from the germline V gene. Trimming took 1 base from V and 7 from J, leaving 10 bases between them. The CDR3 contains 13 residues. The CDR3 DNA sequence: TGTGCCAGCAGCTTAGAGGGGATCCGTGGCTACACCTTC. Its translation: CASSLEGIRGYTF.

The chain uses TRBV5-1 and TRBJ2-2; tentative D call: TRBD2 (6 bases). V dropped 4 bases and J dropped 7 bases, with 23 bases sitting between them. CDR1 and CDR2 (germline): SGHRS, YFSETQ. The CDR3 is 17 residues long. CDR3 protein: CASSRAGRTGGSGELFF. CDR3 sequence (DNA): TGCGCCAGCAGCCGCGCAGGCAGGACTGGAGGGAGCGGGGAGCTGTTTTTT. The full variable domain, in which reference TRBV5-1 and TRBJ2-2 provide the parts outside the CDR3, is KAGVTQTPRYLIKTRGQQVTLSCSPISGHRSVSWYQQTPGQGLQFLFEYFSETQRNKGNFPGRFSGRQFSNSRSEMNVSTLELGDSALYLCASSRAGRTGGSGELFFGEGSRLTVL.

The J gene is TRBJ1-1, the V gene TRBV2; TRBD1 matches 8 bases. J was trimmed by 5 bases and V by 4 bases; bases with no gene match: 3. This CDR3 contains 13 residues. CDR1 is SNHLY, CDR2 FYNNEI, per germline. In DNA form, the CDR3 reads TGTGCCAGCAGTGCGGACAGGGAGACTGAAGCTTTCTTT. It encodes CASSADRETEAFF. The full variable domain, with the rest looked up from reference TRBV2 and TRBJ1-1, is EPEVTQTPSHQVTQMGQEVILRCVPISNHLYFYWYRQILGQKVEFLVSFYNNEISEKSEIFDDQFSVERPDGSNFTLKIRSTKLEDSAMYFCASSADRETEAFFGQGTRLTVV.

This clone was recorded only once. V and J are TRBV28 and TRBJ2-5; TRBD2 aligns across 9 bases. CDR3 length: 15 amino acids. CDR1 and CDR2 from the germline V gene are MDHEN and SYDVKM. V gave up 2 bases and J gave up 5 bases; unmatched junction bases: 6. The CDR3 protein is CASSLNLAGAETQYF. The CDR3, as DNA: TGTGCCAGCAGTTTAAACTTAGCGGGAGCTGAGACCCAGTACTTC.

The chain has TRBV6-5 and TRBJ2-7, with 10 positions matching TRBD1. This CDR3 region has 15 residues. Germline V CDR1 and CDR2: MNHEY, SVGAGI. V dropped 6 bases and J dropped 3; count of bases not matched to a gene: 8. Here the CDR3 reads CASSRRQGAGYEQYF. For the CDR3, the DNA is TGTGCCAGCAGCCGACGACAGGGGGCCGGCTACGAGCAGTACTTC.

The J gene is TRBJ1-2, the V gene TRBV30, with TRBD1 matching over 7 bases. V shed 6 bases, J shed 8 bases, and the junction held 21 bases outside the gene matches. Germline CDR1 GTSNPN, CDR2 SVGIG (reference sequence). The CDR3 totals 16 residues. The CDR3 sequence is CACTGANTRGYDGYTF. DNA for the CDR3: TGTGCCTGTACCGGGGCGAACACCAGGGGGTACGACGGCTACACCTTC.

CDR3 region: CASSSGQAPTGEQFF. In DNA, the CDR3 is TGTGCCAGCAGCTCAGGACAGGCGCCAACGGGTGAGCAGTTCTTC. The chain uses TRBV11-3 and TRBJ2-1, with 7 nucleotides matching TRBD1. This CDR3 contains 15 residues. V was clipped by 4 bases and J by 9 bases; unmatched bases: 12. Germline-derived CDR1 and CDR2 are SGHNT and YENEEA.

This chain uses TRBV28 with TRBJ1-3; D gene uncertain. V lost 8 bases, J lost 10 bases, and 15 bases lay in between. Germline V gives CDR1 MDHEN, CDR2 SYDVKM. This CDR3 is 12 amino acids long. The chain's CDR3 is CASRNSSWTIYF. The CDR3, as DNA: TGTGCCAGCCGCAACAGCTCCTGGACCATATATTTT.

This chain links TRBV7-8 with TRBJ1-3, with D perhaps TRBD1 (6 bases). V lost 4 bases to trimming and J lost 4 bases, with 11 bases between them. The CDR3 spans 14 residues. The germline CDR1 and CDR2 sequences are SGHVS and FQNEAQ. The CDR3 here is CASSSSTGGNTIYF. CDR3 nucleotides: TGTGCCAGCAGCTCATCGACAGGAGGAAACACCATATATTTT. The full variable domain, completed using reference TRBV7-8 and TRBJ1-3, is GAGVSQSPRYKVAKRGQDVALRCDPISGHVSLFWYQQALGQGPEFLTYFQNEAQLDKSGLPSDRFFAERPEGSVSTLKIQRTQQEDSAVYLCASSSSTGGNTIYFGEGSWLTVV.

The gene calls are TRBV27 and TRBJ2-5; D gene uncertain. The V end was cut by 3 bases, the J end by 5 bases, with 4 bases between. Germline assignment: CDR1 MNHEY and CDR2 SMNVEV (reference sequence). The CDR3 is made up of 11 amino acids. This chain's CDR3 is CASSLGETQYF. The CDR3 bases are TGTGCCAGCAGTTTGGGGGAGACCCAGTACTTC.

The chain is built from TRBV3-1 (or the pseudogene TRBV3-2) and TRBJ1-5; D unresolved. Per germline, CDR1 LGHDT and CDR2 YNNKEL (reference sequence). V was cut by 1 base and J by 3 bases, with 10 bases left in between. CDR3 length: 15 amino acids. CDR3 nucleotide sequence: TGTGCCAGCAGCCAAGGGCCGGATCCCAATCAGCCCCAGCATTTT. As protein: CASSQGPDPNQPQHF.

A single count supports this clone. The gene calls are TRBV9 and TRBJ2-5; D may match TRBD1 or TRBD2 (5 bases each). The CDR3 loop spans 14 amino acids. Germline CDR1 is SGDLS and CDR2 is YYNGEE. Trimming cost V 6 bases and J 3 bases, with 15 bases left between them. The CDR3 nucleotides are TGTGCCAGCACCCAATCCGGGACGGAAGAGACCCAGTACTTC. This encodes CASTQSGTEETQYF.

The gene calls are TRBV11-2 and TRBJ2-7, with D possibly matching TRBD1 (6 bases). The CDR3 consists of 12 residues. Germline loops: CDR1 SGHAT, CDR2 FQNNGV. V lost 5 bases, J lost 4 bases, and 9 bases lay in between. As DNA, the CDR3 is TGTGCCAGCAGCGGGACATCTTACGAGCAGTACTTC. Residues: CASSGTSYEQYF.

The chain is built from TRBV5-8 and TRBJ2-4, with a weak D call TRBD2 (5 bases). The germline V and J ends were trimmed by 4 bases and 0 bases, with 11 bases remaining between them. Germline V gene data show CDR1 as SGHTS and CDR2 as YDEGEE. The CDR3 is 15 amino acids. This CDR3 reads CASSRESIAKNIQYF. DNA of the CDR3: TGTGCCAGCAGCAGGGAGTCAATAGCCAAAAACATTCAGTACTTC.